The 25 T cell receptor beta chains below come from one sample, sequenced in a study of blood T cell repertoires in COVID-19. Some clones are missing from TCRdb's copy, which holds only in-frame ones; the method was immunoSEQ multiplex PCR. Among fewer than 200,000 clones listed, roughly 85% were seen once. Sequencing was done on a sample of PBMCs or T cells enriched from blood (not recorded which). The receptors derive from a woman aged 18-29 years who had recovered from COVID-19.

The chain couples TRBV4-2 to TRBJ2-3, with 7 positions matching TRBD2. Germline CDR1 and CDR2: LGHNA and YNFKEQ. The CDR3 spans 16 residues. Unmatched junction bases numbered 3, after V lost 0 bases and J lost 0 bases. The chain's CDR3 is CASSQELTSSTDTQYF. CDR3 sequence (DNA): TGTGCCAGCAGCCAAGAGCTGACTAGCAGCACAGATACGCAGTATTTT.

The chain uses TRBV14 and TRBJ1-2; 9 bases fit TRBD1. Trimming took 3 bases from V and 5 from J; bases not matched to a gene: 7. This CDR3 is 15 amino acids long. Germline assignment: CDR1 SGHDN and CDR2 FVKESK. The DNA for the CDR3 is TGTGCCAGCAGCCAGACACAGGGGGCGAGGTATGGCTACACCTTC. As protein: CASSQTQGARYGYTF. The full variable domain, its missing parts supplied by reference TRBV14 and TRBJ1-2, is EAGVTQFPSHSVIEKGQTVTLRCDPISGHDNLYWYRRVMGKEIKFLLHFVKESKQDESGMPNNRFLAERTGGTYSTLKVQPAELEDSGVYFCASSQTQGARYGYTFGSGTRLTVV.

V usage is TRBV7-9 and J usage is TRBJ2-7, with TRBD1 as a possible D gene (5 bases). The CDR3 totals 13 residues. Germline lookup yields CDR1 SEHNR and CDR2 FQNEAQ (reference sequence). V was cut by 1 base and J by 3 bases, with 7 bases left in between. This chain's CDR3 is CASSLGQFYEQYF. As DNA, the CDR3 is TGTGCCAGCAGCTTAGGACAGTTCTACGAGCAGTACTTC.

The chain uses TRBV7-2 and TRBJ2-3; 11 nucleotides align to TRBD2. This CDR3 region has 15 residues. J gave up 7 bases and V 1 base, and 4 bases lay outside the gene matches. Germline V gene sequence: CDR1 SGHTA, CDR2 FQGNSA. The CDR3 DNA reads TGTGCCAGCAGCTTAGTTAGCGGGAGGGAGTATACGCAGTATTTT. Its protein is CASSLVSGREYTQYF.

This rearrangement joins TRBV19 to TRBJ1-5, with D perhaps matching TRBD1 (6 bases). The germline V and J ends were trimmed by 5 bases and 11 bases, with 16 bases remaining between them. The CDR3 has 13 amino acids. CDR1 is LNHDA and CDR2 is SQIVND in the germline V gene (reference sequence). The CDR3 DNA sequence: TGTGCCAGTAGTTCCCAGGCTCCAGGGGCCCAGCATTTT. Translating gives CASSSQAPGAQHF. Filled out from reference TRBV19 and TRBJ1-5, the complete variable domain reads DGGITQSPKYLFRKEGQNVTLSCEQNLNHDAMYWYRQDPGQGLRLIYYSQIVNDFQKGDIAEGYSVSREKKESFPLTVTSAQKNPTAFYLCASSSQAPGAQHFGDGTRLSIL.

The chain has TRBV5-1 and TRBJ1-4, with 8 bases aligning to TRBD1. Germline assignment: CDR1 SGHRS and CDR2 YFSETQ. The length of the CDR3 is 15 residues. The junction had 6 bases not matched to a gene; V was cut back by 0 bases and J by 8 bases. The CDR3 spells CASSLEGQAGEKLFF. The CDR3 coding sequence is TGCGCCAGCAGCTTGGAGGGACAGGCGGGGGAAAAACTGTTTTTT.

The table lists this clone with many counts. The J gene is TRBJ1-3, the V gene TRBV5-6, with D possibly matching TRBD1 (5 bases). In germline, CDR1 is SGHDT, CDR2 YYEEEE. The CDR3 loop spans 16 amino acids. Trimming pared 1 base from V and 4 bases from J, leaving 15 bases between. CDR3 protein: CASSLYGTGSGNTIYF. In nucleotides, the CDR3 is TGTGCCAGCAGCTTGTATGGGACCGGGAGCGGAAACACCATATATTTT.

The chain carries TRBV10-3 and TRBJ1-2; TRBD1 matches at 12 bases. With V trimmed by 7 bases and J by 2 bases, 8 bases remained unmatched. Germline CDR1 ENHRY, CDR2 SYGVKD. The CDR3 extends over 16 amino acids. The CDR3 region is CAITGGTGGSNYGYTF. For the CDR3, the DNA is TGTGCCATCACGGGGGGGACAGGGGGCTCAAACTATGGCTACACCTTC.

The V and J genes are TRBV29-1 and TRBJ1-1, with 7 bases fitting TRBD1. The CDR3 is made up of 13 amino acids. Germline lookup yields CDR1 SQVTM and CDR2 ANQGSEA. J was trimmed by 1 base and V by 3 bases; bases with no gene match: 2. CDR3 in amino acids: CSVDQGGNTEAFF. The CDR3 nucleotides read TGCAGCGTTGATCAGGGGGGGAACACTGAAGCTTTCTTT.

This chain links TRBV14 with TRBJ2-7, with 9 bases matching TRBD1. Germline assignment: CDR1 SGHDN and CDR2 FVKESK. This CDR3 spans 16 amino acids. Trimming removed 3 bases from V and 3 bases from J; junction bases left unmatched: 9. The DNA of the CDR3 is TGTGCCAGCAGCCAGGCAGGGACAGGGCGATTCTACGAGCAGTACTTC. It yields the protein CASSQAGTGRFYEQYF.

This chain links TRBV6-5 with TRBJ1-2; TRBD1 is a possible D gene (5 bases). There are 15 residues in the CDR3. Trimming removed 6 bases from V and 7 bases from J, with 21 bases in between. The germline gives CDR1 MNHEY, CDR2 SVGAGI. CDR3 residues: CASSPKTEPWGGYTF. The CDR3 nucleotides are TGTGCCAGCAGCCCCAAGACAGAACCCTGGGGTGGCTACACCTTC.

The sample holds one count of this clone. This CDR3 is CASSTRQRTEAFF. The DNA for the CDR3 is TGTGCCAGCAGCACCCGACAGCGCACTGAAGCTTTCTTT. The chain recombines TRBV11-2 with TRBJ1-1; D is perhaps TRBD1 (5 bases). CDR1 SGHAT and CDR2 FQNNGV come from the germline V gene. The CDR3 covers 13 residues. V was cut by 5 bases and J by 4 bases, with 11 bases left in between.

The rearrangement joins TRBV28 to TRBJ2-7, with 11 bases that match TRBD1. Germline V gives CDR1 MDHEN, CDR2 SYDVKM. This CDR3 contains 16 residues. J was trimmed by 1 base and V by 5 bases; bases with no gene match: 7. As DNA, the CDR3 is TGTGCCAGCAGTCCAGGGGGACAGGGGGGATCCTACGAGCAGTACTTC. Translation gives CASSPGGQGGSYEQYF.

This chain uses TRBV5-6 with TRBJ2-6; D is possibly TRBD1 (6 bases). In germline, CDR1 is SGHDT, CDR2 YYEEEE. Trimming removed 4 bases from V and 1 base from J, with 12 bases in between. The CDR3 is made up of 16 amino acids. The CDR3 bases are TGTGCCAGCAGCCCCATCGGGACATCTGGGGCCAACGTCCTGACTTTC. As protein: CASSPIGTSGANVLTF.

The V gene is TRBV11-2, the J gene TRBJ1-1; tentative D call: TRBD1 (5 bases). The CDR3 is 15 residues long. Germline CDR1 SGHAT, CDR2 FQNNGV. Trimming stripped 3 bases from V and 1 base from J, with 12 bases between. The CDR3 DNA follows: TGTGCCAGCAGCTTTAAGGGCACAGGGAACACTGAAGCTTTCTTT. Residues: CASSFKGTGNTEAFF.

This chain joins TRBV4-3 and TRBJ1-5, with D perhaps TRBD1 (5 bases). This CDR3 spans 15 amino acids. Trimming took off 0 bases at V and 7 bases at J, with 13 bases between the two ends. Germline CDR1 LGHNA, CDR2 YSLEER. The CDR3 region is CASSQEGGVGQPQHF. As DNA, the CDR3 is TGCGCCAGCAGCCAAGAGGGGGGTGTGGGACAGCCCCAGCATTTT.

Only one count was recorded for this clone. The chain employs TRBV28 and TRBJ2-2; 8 nucleotides match TRBD1. The V gene's germline CDR1 is MDHEN and CDR2 SYDVKM. The CDR3 extends over 17 amino acids. After removal of 5 bases from V and 0 bases from J, the junction contained 8 bases not matched to a gene. In DNA, the CDR3 is TGTGCCAGCAGTAGAGACAGGGGTAAGGCGAACACCGGGGAGCTGTTTTTT. This codes for CASSRDRGKANTGELFF.

CDR3 sequence: CASSQDPGNQPQHF. The DNA for the CDR3 is TGCGCCAGCAGCCAAGATCCAGGCAATCAGCCCCAGCATTTT. The chain links TRBV4-3 to TRBJ1-5; D gene ambiguous. The V end lost 0 bases, the J end lost 2 bases, and 5 bases lay between the germline ends. CDR3 length: 14 residues. Germline loops: CDR1 LGHNA, CDR2 YSLEER.

The chain has TRBV7-2 and TRBJ1-5; 10 bases align to TRBD1. Germline CDR1 is SGHTA and CDR2 is FQGNSA. The CDR3 loop spans 14 amino acids. V trimming: 5 bases; J trimming: 7 bases; junction bases outside the gene matches: 5. The CDR3 loop is CASSPGQGGQPQHF. For the CDR3, the DNA is TGTGCCAGCAGCCCCGGACAGGGGGGGCAGCCCCAGCATTTT.

The chain couples TRBV27 to TRBJ2-2; TRBD2 matches at 7 bases. CDR3 length: 13 residues. Unmatched junction bases numbered 3, after V lost 4 bases and J lost 7 bases. In germline, CDR1 is MNHEY, CDR2 SMNVEV (reference sequence). The CDR3 reads CASSSTGGGELFF. The CDR3 DNA sequence: TGTGCCAGCAGTTCCACGGGAGGCGGGGAGCTGTTTTTT.

The V call is TRBV11-2, the J call TRBJ1-1; D is unresolved. Trimming took off 2 bases at V and 7 bases at J, with 11 bases between the two ends. This CDR3 region has 13 residues. The germline CDR1 and CDR2 sequences are SGHAT and FQNNGV. In nucleotides, the CDR3 is TGTGCCAGCAGCTTACGGAGATGGCATGAAGCTTTCTTT. Amino acids: CASSLRRWHEAFF. Complete variable domain (other parts from reference TRBV11-2 and TRBJ1-1): EAGVAQSPRYKIIEKRQSVAFWCNPISGHATLYWYQQILGQGPKLLIQFQNNGVVDDSQLPKDRFSAERLKGVDSTLKIQPAKLEDSAVYLCASSLRRWHEAFFGQGTRLTVV.

Written as DNA, the CDR3 is TGTGCCAGCAGCTTGGGACAGGCCTACAATGAGCAGTTCTTC. Translation: CASSLGQAYNEQFF. This chain joins TRBV5-4 and TRBJ2-1; weak D call: TRBD1 (6 bases). The CDR3 consists of 14 residues. The V end lost 0 bases, the J end lost 2 bases, and 6 bases lay between the germline ends. The germline V gene encodes CDR1 SGHNT and CDR2 YYREEE (reference sequence).

The rearrangement links TRBV28 to TRBJ1-5; 8 bases line up with TRBD1. The J segment lost 7 bases and the V segment lost 5 bases, leaving 7 bases of the junction unmatched. The CDR3 is 14 amino acids. Germline V gene sequence: CDR1 MDHEN, CDR2 SYDVKM. The CDR3 DNA is TGTGCCAGCAGTCCGGACAGGGCGGGGCAGCCCCAGCATTTT. Amino acids: CASSPDRAGQPQHF.

This chain uses TRBV30 with TRBJ1-1; no firm D call. Trimming stripped 4 bases from V and 4 bases from J, with 13 bases between. The CDR3 has 13 amino acids. Per germline, CDR1 GTSNPN and CDR2 SVGIG (reference sequence). The CDR3 is CAWTVGEGTEAFF. CDR3 DNA sequence: TGTGCCTGGACCGTCGGGGAGGGCACTGAAGCTTTCTTT. The full variable domain, its missing parts supplied by reference TRBV30 and TRBJ1-1, is SQTIHQWPATLVQPVGSPLSLECTVEGTSNPNLYWYRQAAGRGLQLLFYSVGIGQISSEVPQNLSASRPQDRQFILSSKKLLLSDSGFYLCAWTVGEGTEAFFGQGTRLTVV.

The rearrangement uses TRBV18 and TRBJ2-1; 12 nucleotides agree with TRBD2. The V and J ends lost 3 bases and 1 base, in that order; junction bases with no gene match: 4. The CDR3 loop spans 17 amino acids. CDR1 and CDR2 (germline): KGHSH, LQKENI. DNA of the CDR3: TGTGCCAGCTCACCCCCCGGGACTAGCGGGTCCTACAATGAGCAGTTCTTC. It yields the protein CASSPPGTSGSYNEQFF.